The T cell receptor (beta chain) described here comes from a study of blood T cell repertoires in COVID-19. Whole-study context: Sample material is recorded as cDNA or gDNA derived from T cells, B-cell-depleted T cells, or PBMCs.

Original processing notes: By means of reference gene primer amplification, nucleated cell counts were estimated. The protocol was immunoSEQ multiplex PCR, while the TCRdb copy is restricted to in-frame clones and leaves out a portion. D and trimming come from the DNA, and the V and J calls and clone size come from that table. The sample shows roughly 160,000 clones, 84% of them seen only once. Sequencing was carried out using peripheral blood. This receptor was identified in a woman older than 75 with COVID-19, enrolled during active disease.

CDR3 residues: CASRRQGFEKLFF. Here the CDR3 DNA reads TGTGCCAGCAGGAGACAGGGTTTCGAAAAACTGTTTTTT. J is TRBJ1-4 and V is TRBV6-5; TRBD1 matches 7 bases. Per the germline V gene, CDR1 is MNHEY and CDR2 is SVGAGI. With 6 bases clipped from V and 8 bases from J, the junction kept 6 bases outside the gene matches. CDR3 length: 13 residues.